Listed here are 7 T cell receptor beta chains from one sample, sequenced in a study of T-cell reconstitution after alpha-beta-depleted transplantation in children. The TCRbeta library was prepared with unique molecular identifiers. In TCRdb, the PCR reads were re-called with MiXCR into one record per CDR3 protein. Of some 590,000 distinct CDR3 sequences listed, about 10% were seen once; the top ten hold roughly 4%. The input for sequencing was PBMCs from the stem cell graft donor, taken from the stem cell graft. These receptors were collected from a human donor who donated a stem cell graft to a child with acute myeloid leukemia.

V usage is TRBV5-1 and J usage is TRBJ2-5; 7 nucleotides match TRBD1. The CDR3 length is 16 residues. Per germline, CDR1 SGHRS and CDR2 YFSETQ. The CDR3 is CRNRQIGAGGQETQYF. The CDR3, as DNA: TGCCGGAACCGTCAGATCGGGGCAGGGGGCCAAGAGACCCAGTACTTC.

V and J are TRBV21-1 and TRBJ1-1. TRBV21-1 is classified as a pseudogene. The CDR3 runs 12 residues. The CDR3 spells CASSKEREEAFF. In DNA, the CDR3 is TGTGCCAGCAGCAAAGAGAGAGAAGAAGCTTTCTTT.

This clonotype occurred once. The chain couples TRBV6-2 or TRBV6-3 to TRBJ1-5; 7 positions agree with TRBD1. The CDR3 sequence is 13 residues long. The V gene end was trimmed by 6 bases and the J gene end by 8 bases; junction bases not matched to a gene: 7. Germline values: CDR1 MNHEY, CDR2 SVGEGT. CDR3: CASRHLTGEPQHF. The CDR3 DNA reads TGTGCCAGCAGACATCTTACAGGGGAGCCCCAGCATTTT.

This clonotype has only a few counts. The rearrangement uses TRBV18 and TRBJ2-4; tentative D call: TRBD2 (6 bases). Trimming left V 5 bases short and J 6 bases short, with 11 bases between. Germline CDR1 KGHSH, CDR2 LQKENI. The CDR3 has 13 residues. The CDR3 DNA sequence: TGTGCCAGCTCAGGGGAGGTGAGAAACATTCAGTACTTC. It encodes CASSGEVRNIQYF.

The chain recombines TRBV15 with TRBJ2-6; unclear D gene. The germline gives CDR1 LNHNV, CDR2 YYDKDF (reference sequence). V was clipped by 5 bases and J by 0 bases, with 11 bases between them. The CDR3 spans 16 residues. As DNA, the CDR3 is TGTGCCACCAGCGGTGAAGGGTTCTCTGGGGCCAACGTCCTGACTTTC. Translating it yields CATSGEGFSGANVLTF.

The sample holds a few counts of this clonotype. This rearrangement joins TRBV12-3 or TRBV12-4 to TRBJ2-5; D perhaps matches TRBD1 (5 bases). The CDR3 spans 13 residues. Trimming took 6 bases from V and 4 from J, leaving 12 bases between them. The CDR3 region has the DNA TGTGCCAGCAGGAAAGGGGTCAGAGAGACCCAGTACTTC. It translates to CASRKGVRETQYF.

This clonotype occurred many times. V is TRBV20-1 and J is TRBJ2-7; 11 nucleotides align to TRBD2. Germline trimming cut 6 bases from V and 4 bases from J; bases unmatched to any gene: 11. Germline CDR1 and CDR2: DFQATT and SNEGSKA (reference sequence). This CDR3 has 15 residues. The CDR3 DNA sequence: TGCAGTGCCTTCTTAGCGGGAGGGAGGGCGTACGAGCAGTACTTC. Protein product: CSAFLAGGRAYEQYF.